The 9 T cell receptor beta chains presented below share a single source sample, sequenced in a study of T cells after posttransplantation cyclophosphamide (dated by TCRdb to between 2015 and 2016). The treatment or condition label corresponds to: high-dose cyclophosphamide on days +3 and +4 as single-agent GVHD prophylaxis. For conditioning, the PTCy patients got busulfan and fludarabine, then a related or unrelated marrow graft, followed by cyclophosphamide on days +3 and +4. Library preparation employed the immunoSEQ multiplex PCR assay. The immuneACCESS repertoire file appears here via TCRdb, limited to in-frame rearrangements. These files lack a portion of the clones; in checked studies, under half of the deficit traces to unresolved V genes, and the cause of the others is not known. The table gives 12,000 or so clones for this sample, with none occurring only once. 26% of the sample is held by the ten biggest clonotypes.

The material was PBMCs, obtained after allogeneic stem cell transplant with posttransplant cyclophosphamide. These receptors all stem from a female patient in her 40s who received an allogeneic stem cell transplant from a related donor, was CMV-positive, and had acute GVHD only. After a transplant, not all T cells may be the patient's own; some may come from the graft donor.

Regarding this clone: This same CDR3 is encoded by further DNA sequences in the sample. V usage is TRBV6-5 and J usage is TRBJ1-1; D unclear. Per the germline V gene, CDR1 is MNHEY and CDR2 is SVGAGI. The CDR3 runs 16 residues. Trimming cost V 4 bases and J 0 bases, with 15 bases left between them. The CDR3 coding sequence is TGTGCCAGCAGTTCTCGCGGCGGCCCGCTGAACACTGAAGCTTTCTTT. Its translation is CASSSRGGPLNTEAFF.

This chain links TRBV5-1 with TRBJ2-3; 9 bases match TRBD1. Germline-derived CDR1 and CDR2 are SGHRS and YFSETQ. CDR3 length equals 15 residues. Trimming at V came to 4 bases and at J to 5 bases, leaving 8 bases not matched to a gene. The CDR3 is CASSRDRGGLDTQYF. CDR3 bases: TGCGCCAGCAGCCGCGACAGGGGGGGACTAGATACGCAGTATTTT.

This clone was observed many times. The chain uses TRBV7-2 and TRBJ2-7; perhaps TRBD2 as D (5 bases). The CDR3 loop spans 14 amino acids. V was clipped by 1 base and J by 2 bases, with 9 bases between them. The germline V gene encodes CDR1 SGHTA and CDR2 FQGNSA. The CDR3 reads CASSLVGGPYEQYV. The CDR3 DNA is TGTGCCAGCAGCTTAGTTGGAGGACCCTACGAGCAGTACGTC.

The chain joins TRBV5-1 to TRBJ2-3, with D perhaps matching TRBD2 (5 bases). The CDR3 is 11 amino acids. Per the germline V gene, CDR1 is SGHRS and CDR2 is YFSETQ. V was clipped by 4 bases and J by 6 bases, with 6 bases between them. CDR3 protein: CASSPGDTQYF. For the CDR3, the DNA is TGCGCCAGCAGCCCGGGGGATACGCAGTATTTT. Full variable domain (remainder filled in from reference TRBV5-1 and TRBJ2-3): KAGVTQTPRYLIKTRGQQVTLSCSPISGHRSVSWYQQTPGQGLQFLFEYFSETQRNKGNFPGRFSGRQFSNSRSEMNVSTLELGDSALYLCASSPGDTQYFGPGTRLTVL.

The rearrangement links TRBV30 to TRBJ1-6; the D is unclear. V dropped 2 bases and J dropped 0 bases, with 8 bases sitting between them. CDR3 length: 15 amino acids. The germline V gene encodes CDR1 GTSNPN and CDR2 SVGIG (reference sequence). CDR3 sequence (DNA): TGTGCCTGGAGTAACCCGGGCTCCTATAATTCACCCCTCCACTTT. Residues: CAWSNPGSYNSPLHF.

In its sample, this clone was seen many times. The chain employs TRBV6-4 and TRBJ1-1, with 10 nucleotides matching TRBD1. The CDR3 covers 16 residues. Looked up from germline, CDR1 is MRHNA and CDR2 is SNTAGT. V shed 6 bases and J 5 bases; nucleotides not matched to a gene: 12. The CDR3 DNA follows: TGTGCCAGCAGGGGGGAGAGGGACAGGGGCGAGACTGAAGCTTTCTTT. Protein: CASRGERDRGETEAFF.

The sample holds many counts of this clone. In DNA, the CDR3 is TGTGCCAGCAGCTTAGGCAGGGAAAAACTGTTTTTT. Translated: CASSLGREKLFF. The V call is TRBV11-2, the J call TRBJ1-4, with D uncertain. The CDR3 runs to 12 residues. V gave up 1 base and J gave up 8 bases, with 5 bases separating them. Germline-derived CDR1 and CDR2 are SGHAT and FQNNGV. Based on the CDR3 plus reference TRBV11-2 and TRBJ1-4, the full variable domain is EAGVAQSPRYKIIEKRQSVAFWCNPISGHATLYWYQQILGQGPKLLIQFQNNGVVDDSQLPKDRFSAERLKGVDSTLKIQPAKLEDSAVYLCASSLGREKLFFGSGTQLSVL.

Ten or more counts support this clone. The rearrangement joins TRBV6-1 to TRBJ1-1, with no clear D. Trimming cost V 0 bases and J 1 base, with 15 bases left between them. In germline, CDR1 is MNHNS, CDR2 SASEGT. The CDR3 has 17 amino acids. As DNA, the CDR3 is TGTGCCAGCAGTGAAGCGAGGGTCAGGCCCTCGAACACTGAAGCTTTCTTT. Translating it yields CASSEARVRPSNTEAFF.

This clone has a count of ten or more. This rearrangement joins TRBV5-5 to TRBJ2-1, with no clear D. The V gene lost 7 bases and the J gene lost 0 bases, with 14 bases spanning the gap. CDR1 is SGHKS and CDR2 is YYEKEE in the germline V gene (reference sequence). This CDR3 has 15 residues. CDR3 DNA sequence: TGTGCCAGCGTTGGCGGTACCAGCTCCTACAATGAGCAGTTCTTC. It yields the protein CASVGGTSSYNEQFF.